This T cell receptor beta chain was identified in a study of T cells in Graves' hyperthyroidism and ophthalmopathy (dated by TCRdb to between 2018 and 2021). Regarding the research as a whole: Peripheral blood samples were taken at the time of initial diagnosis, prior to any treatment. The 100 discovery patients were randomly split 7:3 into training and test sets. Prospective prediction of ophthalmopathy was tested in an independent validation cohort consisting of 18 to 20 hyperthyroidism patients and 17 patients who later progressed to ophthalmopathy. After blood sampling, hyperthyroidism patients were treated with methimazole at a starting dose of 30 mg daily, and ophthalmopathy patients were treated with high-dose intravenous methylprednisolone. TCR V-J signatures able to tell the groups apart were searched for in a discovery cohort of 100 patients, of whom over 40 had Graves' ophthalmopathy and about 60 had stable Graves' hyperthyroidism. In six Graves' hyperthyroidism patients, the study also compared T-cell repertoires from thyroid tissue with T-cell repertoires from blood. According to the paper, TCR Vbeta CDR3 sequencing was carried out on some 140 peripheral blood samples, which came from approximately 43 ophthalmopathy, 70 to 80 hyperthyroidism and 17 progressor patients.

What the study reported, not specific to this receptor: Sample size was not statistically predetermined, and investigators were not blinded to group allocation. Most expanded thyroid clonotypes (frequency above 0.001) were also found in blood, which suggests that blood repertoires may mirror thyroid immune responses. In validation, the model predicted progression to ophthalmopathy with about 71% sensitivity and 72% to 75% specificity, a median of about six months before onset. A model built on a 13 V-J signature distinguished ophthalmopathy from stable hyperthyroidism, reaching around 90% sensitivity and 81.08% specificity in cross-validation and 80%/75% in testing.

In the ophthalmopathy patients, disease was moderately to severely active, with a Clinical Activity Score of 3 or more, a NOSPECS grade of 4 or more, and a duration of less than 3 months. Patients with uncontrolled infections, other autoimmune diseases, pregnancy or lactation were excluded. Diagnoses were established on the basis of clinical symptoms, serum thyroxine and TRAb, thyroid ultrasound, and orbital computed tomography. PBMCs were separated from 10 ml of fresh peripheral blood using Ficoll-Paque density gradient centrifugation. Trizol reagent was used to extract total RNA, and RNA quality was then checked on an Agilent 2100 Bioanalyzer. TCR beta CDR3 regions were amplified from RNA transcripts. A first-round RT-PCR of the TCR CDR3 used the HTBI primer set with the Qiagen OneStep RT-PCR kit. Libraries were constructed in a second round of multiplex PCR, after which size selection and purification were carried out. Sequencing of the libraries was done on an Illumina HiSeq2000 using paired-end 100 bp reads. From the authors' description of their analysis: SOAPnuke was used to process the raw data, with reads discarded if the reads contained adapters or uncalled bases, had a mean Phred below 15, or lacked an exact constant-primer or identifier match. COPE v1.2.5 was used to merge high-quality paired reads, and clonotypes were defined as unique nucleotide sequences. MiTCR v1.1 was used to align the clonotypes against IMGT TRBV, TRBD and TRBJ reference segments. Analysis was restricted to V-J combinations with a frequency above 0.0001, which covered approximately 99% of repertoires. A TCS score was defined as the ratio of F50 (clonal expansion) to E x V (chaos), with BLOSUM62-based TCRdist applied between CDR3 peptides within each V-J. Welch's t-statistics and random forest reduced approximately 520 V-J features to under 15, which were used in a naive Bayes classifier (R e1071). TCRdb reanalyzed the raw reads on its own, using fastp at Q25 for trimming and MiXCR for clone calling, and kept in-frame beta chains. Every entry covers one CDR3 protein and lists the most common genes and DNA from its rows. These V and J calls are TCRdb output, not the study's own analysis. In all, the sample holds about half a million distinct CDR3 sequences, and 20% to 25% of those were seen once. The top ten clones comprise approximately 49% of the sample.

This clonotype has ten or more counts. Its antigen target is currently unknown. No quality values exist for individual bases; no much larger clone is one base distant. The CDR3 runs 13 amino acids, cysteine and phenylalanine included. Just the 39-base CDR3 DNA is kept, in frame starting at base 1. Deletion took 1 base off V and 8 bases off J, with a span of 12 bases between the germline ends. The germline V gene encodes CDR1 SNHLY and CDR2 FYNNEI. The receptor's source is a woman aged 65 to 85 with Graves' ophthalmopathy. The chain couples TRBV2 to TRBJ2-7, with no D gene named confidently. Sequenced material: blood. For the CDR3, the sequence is CASSEGFAVKQYF. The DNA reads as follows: TGTGCCAGCAGTGAAGGGTTCGCGGTGAAGCAGTACTTC.